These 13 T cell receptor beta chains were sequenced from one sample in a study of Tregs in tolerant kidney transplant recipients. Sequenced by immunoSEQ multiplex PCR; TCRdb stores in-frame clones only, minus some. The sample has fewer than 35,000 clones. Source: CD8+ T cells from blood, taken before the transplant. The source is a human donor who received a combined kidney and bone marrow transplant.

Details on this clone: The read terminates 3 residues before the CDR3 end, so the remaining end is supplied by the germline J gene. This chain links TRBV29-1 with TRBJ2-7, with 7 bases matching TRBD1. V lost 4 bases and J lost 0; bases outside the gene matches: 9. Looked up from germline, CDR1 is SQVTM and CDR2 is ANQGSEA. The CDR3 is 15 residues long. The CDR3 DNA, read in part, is TGCAGCGTTGCAGGCACGACAGGGAACTCCTACGAG. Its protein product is CSVAGTTGNSYE. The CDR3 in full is CSVAGTTGNSYEQYF.

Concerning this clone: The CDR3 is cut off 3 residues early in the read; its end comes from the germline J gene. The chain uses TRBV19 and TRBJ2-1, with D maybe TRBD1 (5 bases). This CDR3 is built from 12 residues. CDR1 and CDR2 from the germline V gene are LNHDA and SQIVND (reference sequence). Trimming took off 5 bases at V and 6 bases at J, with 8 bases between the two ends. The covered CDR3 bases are TGTGCCAGTAGTTGGGGCGCCAATGAG. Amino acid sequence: CASSWGANE. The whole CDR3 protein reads CASSWGANEQFF.

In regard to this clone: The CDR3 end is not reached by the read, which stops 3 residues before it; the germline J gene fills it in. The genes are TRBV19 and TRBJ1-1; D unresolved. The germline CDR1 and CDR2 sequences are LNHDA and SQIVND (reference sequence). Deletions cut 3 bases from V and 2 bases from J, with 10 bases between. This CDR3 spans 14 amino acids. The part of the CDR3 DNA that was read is TGTGCCAGTAGTATTTTAGGGTTTAACACTGAA. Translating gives CASSILGFNTE. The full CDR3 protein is CASSILGFNTEAFF.

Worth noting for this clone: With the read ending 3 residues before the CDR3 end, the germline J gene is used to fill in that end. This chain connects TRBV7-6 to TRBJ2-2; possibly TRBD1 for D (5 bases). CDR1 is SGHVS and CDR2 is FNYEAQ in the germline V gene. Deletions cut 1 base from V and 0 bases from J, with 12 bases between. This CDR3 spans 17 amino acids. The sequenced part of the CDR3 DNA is TGTGCCAGCAGCTTAGTTGTCCAGGGTGCGAACACCGGGGAG. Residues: CASSLVVQGANTGE. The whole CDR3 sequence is CASSLVVQGANTGELFF.

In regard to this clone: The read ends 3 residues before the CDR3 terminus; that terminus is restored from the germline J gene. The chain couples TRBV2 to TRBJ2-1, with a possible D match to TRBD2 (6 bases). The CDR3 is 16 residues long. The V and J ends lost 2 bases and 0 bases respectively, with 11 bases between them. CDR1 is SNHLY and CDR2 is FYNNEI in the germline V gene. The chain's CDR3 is CASSETGVSSYNEQFF. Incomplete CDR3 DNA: TGTGCCAGCAGTGAAACGGGGGTGAGCTCCTACAATGAG. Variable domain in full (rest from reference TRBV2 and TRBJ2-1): EPEVTQTPSHQVTQMGQEVILRCVPISNHLYFYWYRQILGQKVEFLVSFYNNEISEKSEIFDDQFSVERPDGSNFTLKIRSTKLEDSAMYFCASSETGVSSYNEQFFGPGTRLTVL.

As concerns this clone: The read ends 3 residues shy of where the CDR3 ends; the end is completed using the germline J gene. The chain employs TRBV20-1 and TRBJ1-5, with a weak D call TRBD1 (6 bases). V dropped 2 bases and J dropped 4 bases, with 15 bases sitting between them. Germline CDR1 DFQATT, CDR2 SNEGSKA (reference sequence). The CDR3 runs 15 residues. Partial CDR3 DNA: TGCAGTGCTAGACCTCCGGGACACCCTAATCAGCCC. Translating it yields CSARPPGHPNQP. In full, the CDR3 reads CSARPPGHPNQPQHF.

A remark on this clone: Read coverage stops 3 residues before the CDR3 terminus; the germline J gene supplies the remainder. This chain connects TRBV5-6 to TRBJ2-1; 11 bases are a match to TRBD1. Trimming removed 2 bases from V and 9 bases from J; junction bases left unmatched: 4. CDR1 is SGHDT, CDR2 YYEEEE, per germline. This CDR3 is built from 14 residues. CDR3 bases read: TGTGCCAGCAGCTTTGGGGACAGGGGGGGTGAG. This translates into CASSFGDRGGE. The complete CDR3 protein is CASSFGDRGGEQFF. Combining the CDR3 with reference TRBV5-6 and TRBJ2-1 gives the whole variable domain DAGVTQSPTHLIKTRGQQVTLRCSPKSGHDTVSWYQQALGQGPQFIFQYYEEEERQRGNFPDRFSGHQFPNYSSELNVNALLLGDSALYLCASSFGDRGGEQFFGPGTRLTVL.

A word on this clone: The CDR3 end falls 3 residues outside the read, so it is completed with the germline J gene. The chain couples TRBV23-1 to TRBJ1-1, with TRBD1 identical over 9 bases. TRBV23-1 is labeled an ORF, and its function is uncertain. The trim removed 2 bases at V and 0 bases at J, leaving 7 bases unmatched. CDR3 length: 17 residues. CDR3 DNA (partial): TGCGCCAGCAGTCAAGAAGGGGGGACAGGGATGAACACTGAA. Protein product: CASSQEGGTGMNTE. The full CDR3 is CASSQEGGTGMNTEAFF.

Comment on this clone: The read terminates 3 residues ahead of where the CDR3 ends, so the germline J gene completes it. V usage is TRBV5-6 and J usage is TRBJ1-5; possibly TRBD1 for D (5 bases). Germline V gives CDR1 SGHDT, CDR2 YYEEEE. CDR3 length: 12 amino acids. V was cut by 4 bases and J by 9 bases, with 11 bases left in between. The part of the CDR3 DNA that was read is TGTGCCAGCAGCGGGCAGGGTTTGCCC. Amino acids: CASSGQGLP. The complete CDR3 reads CASSGQGLPQHF.

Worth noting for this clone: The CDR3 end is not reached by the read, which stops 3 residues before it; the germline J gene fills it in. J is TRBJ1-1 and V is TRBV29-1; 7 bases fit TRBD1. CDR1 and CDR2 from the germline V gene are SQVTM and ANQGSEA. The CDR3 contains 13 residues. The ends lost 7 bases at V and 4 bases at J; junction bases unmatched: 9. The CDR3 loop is CSALQGLGTEAFF. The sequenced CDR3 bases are TGCAGCGCCCTACAGGGGCTGGGCACTGAA.

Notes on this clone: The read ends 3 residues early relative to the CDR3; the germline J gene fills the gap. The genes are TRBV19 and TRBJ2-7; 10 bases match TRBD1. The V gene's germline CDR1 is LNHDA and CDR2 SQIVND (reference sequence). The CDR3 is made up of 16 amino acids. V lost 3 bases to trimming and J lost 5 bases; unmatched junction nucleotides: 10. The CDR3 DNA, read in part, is TGTGCCAGTAGTATCGCCGGGACAGGGGTCGGGGACGAG. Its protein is CASSIAGTGVGDE. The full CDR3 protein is CASSIAGTGVGDEQYF. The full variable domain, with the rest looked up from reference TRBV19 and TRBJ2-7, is DGGITQSPKYLFRKEGQNVTLSCEQNLNHDAMYWYRQDPGQGLRLIYYSQIVNDFQKGDIAEGYSVSREKKESFPLTVTSAQKNPTAFYLCASSIAGTGVGDEQYFGPGTRLTVT.

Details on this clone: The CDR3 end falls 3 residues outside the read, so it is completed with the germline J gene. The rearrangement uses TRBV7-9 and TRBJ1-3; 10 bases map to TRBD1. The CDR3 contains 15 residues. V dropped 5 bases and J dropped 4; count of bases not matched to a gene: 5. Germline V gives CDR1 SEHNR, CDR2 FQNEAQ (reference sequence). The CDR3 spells CASSPGTGVGNTIYF. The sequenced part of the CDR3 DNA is TGTGCCAGCAGCCCCGGGACAGGGGTCGGAAACACC.

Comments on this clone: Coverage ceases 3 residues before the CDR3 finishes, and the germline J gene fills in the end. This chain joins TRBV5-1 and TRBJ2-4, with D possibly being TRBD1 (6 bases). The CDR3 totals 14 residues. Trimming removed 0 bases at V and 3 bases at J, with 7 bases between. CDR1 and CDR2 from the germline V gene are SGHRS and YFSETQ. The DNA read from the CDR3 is TGCGCCAGCAGCTTGGTCAGGGGCAAAAACATT. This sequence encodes CASSLVRGKNI. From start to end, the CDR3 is CASSLVRGKNIQYF.